Listed below are T cell receptor beta chains from one sample, sequenced in a study of blood T cells in healthy people across ages. TCRdb processed the 5' RACE reads anew with MiXCR; each CDR3 protein has one entry. Among some 1.5 million distinct CDR3 sequences, 28% were seen once, and the ten largest hold 7.7%. The specimen was blood. The source is a woman in her 30s in good health. Each CDR3 is given with its conserved first and last residue. Fields, in order: CDR3 protein, CDR3 DNA, D gene, J gene, clone size, V gene, CDR3 length. The D gene is left open where the match is weak. For some rows the clone size is stated as once, few or many, or as a class when expanded; others skip it.

CAIQDMNTEAFF,TGTGCCATACAGGACATGAACACTGAAGCTTTCTTT,-,TRBJ1-1,-,TRBV12-3/TRBV12-4,12
CASSLAPGTGGSTDAQYF,TGTGCCAGCAGTTTAGCGCCCGGGACAGGGGGGAGCACAGATGCGCAGTATTTT,TRBD1,TRBJ2-3,-,TRBV12-3/TRBV12-4,18
CAWTAVNTEAFF,TGTGCCTGGACAGCGGTGAACACTGAAGCTTTCTTT,-,TRBJ1-1,-,TRBV30,12
CASRLNSGPNNEQYF,TGTGCCAGCAGATTGAATAGCGGACCCAACAATGAGCAGTACTTC,-,TRBJ2-4,-,TRBV21-1,15
CSARGTGNKNIQYF,TGCAGTGCTAGGGGGACAGGGAACAAAAACATTCAGTACTTC,TRBD1,TRBJ2-4,many,TRBV20-1,14
CAWSVVFGGSGNTIYF,TGTGCCTGGAGTGTAGTTTTCGGGGGCTCTGGAAACACCATATATTTT,-,TRBJ1-3,-,TRBV30,16
CASSLNYETQYF,TGTGCCAGCAGCTTAAATTACGAGACCCAGTACTTC,-,TRBJ2-5,many,TRBV7-9,12
CASSLSGTGQSPLHF,TGTGCCAGCAGTTTATCCGGGACAGGGCAGTCACCCCTCCACTTT,TRBD1,TRBJ1-6,-,TRBV6-5,15
CASSYVAGGGEQFF,TGTGCCAGCAGTTACGTGGCGGGAGGGGGTGAGCAGTTCTTC,TRBD2,TRBJ2-1,-,TRBV6-6,14
CASSQDVSPSWEQYF,TGCGCCAGCAGCCAAGATGTATCGCCCAGCTGGGAGCAGTACTTC,-,TRBJ2-7,few,TRBV4-1,15
CSARSFGGRTAEDTQYF,TGCAGTGCTAGATCCTTCGGAGGGAGAACCGCCGAAGATACGCAGTATTTT,-,TRBJ2-3,many,TRBV20-1,17
CASSLGGTHDAGYGYTF,TGTGCCAGCAGCTTAGGAGGGACCCATGATGCCGGGTATGGCTACACCTTC,-,TRBJ1-2,-,TRBV7-2,17
CASASELSNQPQHF,TGTGCCAGCGCGTCGGAACTATCAAATCAGCCCCAGCATTTT,-,TRBJ1-5,once,TRBV27,14
CASSAGGTNTEAFF,TGCGCCAGCAGCGCCGGGGGGACGAACACTGAAGCTTTCTTT,-,TRBJ1-1,-,TRBV5-1,14
CSVEDVTGRGSYNEQFF,TGCAGCGTTGAAGATGTAACGGGACGGGGGTCCTACAATGAGCAGTTCTTC,-,TRBJ2-1,-,TRBV29-1,17
CASSLSTTYEQYF,TGTGCCAGCAGCTTGTCCACTACCTACGAGCAGTACTTC,-,TRBJ2-7,-,TRBV7-6,13
CSALRDRANSPLHF,TGCAGTGCTCTGAGGGACAGGGCAAATTCACCCCTCCACTTT,TRBD1,TRBJ1-6,many,TRBV20-1,14
CASSLPGQETSGANVLTF,TGTGCCAGTAGTCTCCCGGGACAAGAAACCTCTGGGGCCAACGTCCTGACTTTC,-,TRBJ2-6,-,TRBV19,18
CASSARKGVGGGLKATDTQYF,TGTGCCAGCAGCGCTCGAAAAGGCGTGGGAGGGGGATTGAAGGCCACAGATACGCAGTATTTT,-,TRBJ2-3,few,TRBV9,21
CSASGGRGTEADTQYF,TGCAGTGCTAGTGGGGGGCGGGGAACTGAGGCAGATACGCAGTATTTT,-,TRBJ2-3,-,TRBV20-1,16
CSAKSDQETQYF,TGCAGTGCTAAGTCAGATCAAGAGACCCAGTACTTC,-,TRBJ2-5,many,TRBV20-1,12
CASSYSGDQPQHF,TGTGCCAGCAGTTACTCAGGCGATCAGCCCCAGCATTTT,-,TRBJ1-5,many,TRBV6-5,13
CASSFSRTGRNTGELFF,TGCGCCAGCAGCTTCTCCCGGACAGGGAGGAACACCGGGGAGCTGTTTTTT,TRBD1,TRBJ2-2,-,TRBV5-1,17
CASSQELAGLSSYNEQFF,TGCGCCAGCAGCCAAGAACTAGCGGGCCTAAGCTCCTACAATGAGCAGTTCTTC,TRBD2,TRBJ2-1,-,TRBV4-1,18
CASSLVSNLANTGELFF,TGCGCCAGCAGCTTGGTGTCAAACCTCGCGAACACCGGGGAGCTGTTTTTT,-,TRBJ2-2,few,TRBV5-1,17
CASSSKTSGGGNEQFF,TGTGCCAGCAGTTCGAAGACTAGCGGGGGAGGCAATGAGCAGTTCTTC,TRBD2,TRBJ2-1,-,TRBV6-5,16